A selection of T cell receptor beta chains follows, all from one sample in a study of blood T cell repertoires in COVID-19. Sequenced by immunoSEQ multiplex PCR; TCRdb stores in-frame clones only, minus some. The sample lists 300,000 to 400,000 clones; around 87% were seen once. The sequenced sample was peripheral blood. The source of these receptors is a human donor in a cohort sampled during active COVID-19. The CDR3 runs from the conserved cysteine through the conserved F or W. The D gene is left open where the match is weak. Only some rows state a clone size, as once, few, many or a class for expanded clones.

v_call: TRBV11-3; d_call: .; j_call: TRBJ2-7; clone_size: .; cdr3_nt: TGTGCCAGCAGCGGTAGGGGATCCGAGCAGTACTTC; cdr3_aa: CASSGRGSEQYF
v_call: TRBV29-1; d_call: TRBD1; j_call: TRBJ1-1; clone_size: .; cdr3_nt: TGCAGCGTCGCAACAGGGGAGACTGAAGCTTTCTTT; cdr3_aa: CSVATGETEAFF
v_call: TRBV6-5; d_call: TRBD2; j_call: TRBJ2-3; clone_size: .; cdr3_nt: TGTGCCAGTGCCAGACTAGCGGAGGGCACAGATACGCAGTATTTT; cdr3_aa: CASARLAEGTDTQYF
v_call: TRBV30; d_call: TRBD1; j_call: TRBJ2-5; clone_size: .; cdr3_nt: TGTGCCTGGAGTGTCCTCCTAGACAGGGGTAGAGGGACCCAGTACTTC; cdr3_aa: CAWSVLLDRGRGTQYF
v_call: TRBV7-3; d_call: .; j_call: TRBJ2-1; clone_size: .; cdr3_nt: TGTGCCAGCAGCTTCGGCGGGTACAATGAGCAGTTCTTC; cdr3_aa: CASSFGGYNEQFF
v_call: TRBV7-2; d_call: .; j_call: TRBJ2-5; clone_size: .; cdr3_nt: TGTGCCAGCAGCGACCAAGTCGGGGAGACCCAGTACTTC; cdr3_aa: CASSDQVGETQYF
v_call: TRBV19; d_call: .; j_call: TRBJ2-6; clone_size: .; cdr3_nt: TGTGCCAGTAGTATAGGGACAGACATTTACGAGGGCTCTGGGGCCAACGTCCTGACTTTC; cdr3_aa: CASSIGTDIYEGSGANVLTF
v_call: TRBV10-3; d_call: .; j_call: TRBJ2-7; clone_size: .; cdr3_nt: TGTGCCAACTCTCCAGGTGGTGGGGAGCAGTACTTC; cdr3_aa: CANSPGGGEQYF
v_call: TRBV29-1; d_call: TRBD2; j_call: TRBJ2-1; clone_size: .; cdr3_nt: TGCAGCGTTGCGGGATTAGCGGGGTACAATGAGCAGTTCTTC; cdr3_aa: CSVAGLAGYNEQFF
v_call: TRBV5-1; d_call: .; j_call: TRBJ1-3; clone_size: .; cdr3_nt: TGCGCCAGCACTCATTCAGGGGACTCTGGAAACACCATATATTTT; cdr3_aa: CASTHSGDSGNTIYF
v_call: TRBV5-1; d_call: TRBD2; j_call: TRBJ2-1; clone_size: .; cdr3_nt: TGCGCCAGCAGCTCCCAATATTTAAGCGGGAGACCCGGGGATGAGCAGTTCTTC; cdr3_aa: CASSSQYLSGRPGDEQFF
v_call: TRBV2; d_call: TRBD2; j_call: TRBJ2-1; clone_size: .; cdr3_nt: TGTGCCAGCATTCCACTTTCGGGGGGGGCGATAGGAGATGAGCAGTTCTTC; cdr3_aa: CASIPLSGGAIGDEQFF
v_call: TRBV2; d_call: .; j_call: TRBJ2-7; clone_size: .; cdr3_nt: TGTGCCAGCAGCTTTGGGACTGGGGACTACGAGCAGTACTTC; cdr3_aa: CASSFGTGDYEQYF
v_call: TRBV5-6; d_call: TRBD1; j_call: TRBJ1-2; clone_size: .; cdr3_nt: TGTGCCAGCAGCTTAGGGGGACAGGTCAGGGATGGCTACACCTTC; cdr3_aa: CASSLGGQVRDGYTF
v_call: TRBV5-6; d_call: .; j_call: TRBJ2-3; clone_size: few; cdr3_nt: TGTGCCAGCAGCTCCTGGAGCGCCAGTCGCACAGATACGCAGTATTTT; cdr3_aa: CASSSWSASRTDTQYF
v_call: TRBV10-3; d_call: .; j_call: TRBJ2-7; clone_size: .; cdr3_nt: TGTGCCATCAAATCGACCGAGGACTCCTACGAGCAGTACTTC; cdr3_aa: CAIKSTEDSYEQYF
v_call: TRBV5-8; d_call: TRBD2; j_call: TRBJ2-1; clone_size: .; cdr3_nt: TGTGCCAGCAGCTATCGGGGGGGGTACAATGAGCAGTTCTTC; cdr3_aa: CASSYRGGYNEQFF
v_call: TRBV30; d_call: .; j_call: TRBJ2-5; clone_size: .; cdr3_nt: TGTGCCTGGAGTGCTAACCAAGAGACCCAGTACTTC; cdr3_aa: CAWSANQETQYF
v_call: TRBV18; d_call: .; j_call: TRBJ2-3; clone_size: .; cdr3_nt: TGTGCCAGCTCACCACTGCAGGGATTAACAGATACGCAGTATTTT; cdr3_aa: CASSPLQGLTDTQYF
v_call: TRBV7-2; d_call: .; j_call: TRBJ1-1; clone_size: .; cdr3_nt: TGTGCCAGCAGCTTTTTCAGACCAGGTGACACTGAAGCTTTCTTT; cdr3_aa: CASSFFRPGDTEAFF
v_call: TRBV12-3/TRBV12-4; d_call: .; j_call: TRBJ2-5; clone_size: .; cdr3_nt: TGTGCCAGCAGACTTAGCCCCGAAGAGACCCAGTACTTC; cdr3_aa: CASRLSPEETQYF
v_call: TRBV30; d_call: .; j_call: TRBJ2-7; clone_size: .; cdr3_nt: TGTGCCTGGAGTGAGAGCTACGAGCAGTACTTC; cdr3_aa: CAWSESYEQYF
v_call: TRBV7-2; d_call: TRBD2; j_call: TRBJ2-5; clone_size: .; cdr3_nt: TGTGCCAGCAGCTTAGTGCGGGGGGGCCTGGGAGAGACCCAGTACTTC; cdr3_aa: CASSLVRGGLGETQYF
v_call: TRBV5-8; d_call: TRBD1; j_call: TRBJ2-2; clone_size: .; cdr3_nt: TGTGCCAGCAGCTTGGCCGGGACAGGGGCCGGGGAGCTGTTTTTT; cdr3_aa: CASSLAGTGAGELFF
v_call: TRBV5-1; d_call: .; j_call: TRBJ2-7; clone_size: .; cdr3_nt: TGCGCCAGCAGCTTATCAGGGGATAACTACGAGCAGTACTTC; cdr3_aa: CASSLSGDNYEQYF
v_call: TRBV24-1; d_call: TRBD2; j_call: TRBJ2-5; clone_size: .; cdr3_nt: TGTGCCACCTCCTCCGGGACTAGCGGAGTGGAAGAGACCCAGTACTTC; cdr3_aa: CATSSGTSGVEETQYF
v_call: TRBV5-1; d_call: TRBD1; j_call: TRBJ1-1; clone_size: .; cdr3_nt: TGCGCCAGCAGCCCCACTGACAGGGGGCAACCGCTGAACACTGAAGCTTTCTTT; cdr3_aa: CASSPTDRGQPLNTEAFF
v_call: TRBV19; d_call: TRBD1; j_call: TRBJ1-1; clone_size: .; cdr3_nt: TGTGCCAGTAGTCCTCGGACAGGGGGCAACACTGAAGCTTTCTTT; cdr3_aa: CASSPRTGGNTEAFF
v_call: TRBV27; d_call: .; j_call: TRBJ2-3; clone_size: once; cdr3_nt: TGTGCCAGCAGTCCAGAGGACTCCACAGGCACAGATACGCAGTATTTT; cdr3_aa: CASSPEDSTGTDTQYF
v_call: TRBV19; d_call: .; j_call: TRBJ2-7; clone_size: .; cdr3_nt: TGTGCCAGTACCCCGGGGGTTGGAGGCTACGAGCAGTACTTC; cdr3_aa: CASTPGVGGYEQYF
v_call: TRBV30; d_call: .; j_call: TRBJ2-7; clone_size: .; cdr3_nt: TGTGCCTGGACCGCCAACAGATACTACGAGCAGTACTTC; cdr3_aa: CAWTANRYYEQYF
v_call: TRBV30; d_call: TRBD1; j_call: TRBJ1-1; clone_size: .; cdr3_nt: TGTGCCTGGTCACCCCCGGGCCTCAGGGGGGTGAACACTGAAGCTTTCTTT; cdr3_aa: CAWSPPGLRGVNTEAFF
v_call: TRBV27; d_call: .; j_call: TRBJ1-1; clone_size: .; cdr3_nt: TGTGCCAGCAGTTTATCCTCTACAGGGAACACTGAAGCTTTCTTT; cdr3_aa: CASSLSSTGNTEAFF
v_call: TRBV6-5; d_call: .; j_call: TRBJ1-5; clone_size: .; cdr3_nt: TGTGCCAGCAGTTACAGGGGTTCTGGCAATCAGCCCCAGCATTTT; cdr3_aa: CASSYRGSGNQPQHF
v_call: TRBV5-5; d_call: TRBD1; j_call: TRBJ2-6; clone_size: .; cdr3_nt: TGTGCCAGCAGCTTGGTAGGGGGCGAAATCTCTGGGGCCAACGTCCTGACTTTC; cdr3_aa: CASSLVGGEISGANVLTF
v_call: TRBV6-5; d_call: .; j_call: TRBJ2-2; clone_size: .; cdr3_nt: TGTGCCTCCGGCAGGGCCCTCGGCGGGGAGCTGTTTTTT; cdr3_aa: CASGRALGGELFF
v_call: TRBV5-1; d_call: .; j_call: TRBJ2-3; clone_size: .; cdr3_nt: TGCGCCAGCAGCTTAAGTTCCCTTACGGCAGATACGCAGTATTTT; cdr3_aa: CASSLSSLTADTQYF
v_call: TRBV5-4; d_call: TRBD2; j_call: TRBJ2-5; clone_size: once; cdr3_nt: TGTGCCAGCAGCATCCGGGACGCGGGGGGCCAGTACTTC; cdr3_aa: CASSIRDAGGQYF
v_call: TRBV30; d_call: TRBD1; j_call: TRBJ1-6; clone_size: few; cdr3_nt: TGTGCCTGGGGACAGGGGTTGAATTCACCCCTCCACTTT; cdr3_aa: CAWGQGLNSPLHF
v_call: TRBV5-1; d_call: TRBD1; j_call: TRBJ2-7; clone_size: .; cdr3_nt: TGCGCCAGCAGCTTGGTGGCCCAGGGGGTTTTCGGGCTAGTGTACTTC; cdr3_aa: CASSLVAQGVFGLVYF
v_call: TRBV10-3; d_call: TRBD2; j_call: TRBJ2-1; clone_size: .; cdr3_nt: TGTGCCATCAGTGGGACTAGCGAGAGTGAGCAGTTCTTC; cdr3_aa: CAISGTSESEQFF
v_call: TRBV12-3/TRBV12-4; d_call: TRBD1; j_call: TRBJ1-1; clone_size: .; cdr3_nt: TGTGCCAGCAGTTTCCAAAGGGGGCAAGAAGCTTTCTTT; cdr3_aa: CASSFQRGQEAFF
v_call: TRBV5-1; d_call: .; j_call: TRBJ1-3; clone_size: .; cdr3_nt: TGCGCCAGCAGCTTTGACAGTGGAAACACCATATATTTT; cdr3_aa: CASSFDSGNTIYF
v_call: TRBV7-8; d_call: TRBD1; j_call: TRBJ1-2; clone_size: .; cdr3_nt: TGTGCCAGCAGCCGGACAGGGGGCAACTATGGCTACACCTTC; cdr3_aa: CASSRTGGNYGYTF
v_call: TRBV11-2; d_call: TRBD1; j_call: TRBJ2-7; clone_size: once; cdr3_nt: TGTGCCAGCAGCTTAGTCCAGGGGGCCAGAAAGGACTACGAGCAGTACTTC; cdr3_aa: CASSLVQGARKDYEQYF
v_call: TRBV7-8; d_call: .; j_call: TRBJ1-4; clone_size: .; cdr3_nt: TGTGCCAGCAGCCCCAGCGTGAATGAAAAACTGTTTTTT; cdr3_aa: CASSPSVNEKLFF
v_call: TRBV19; d_call: .; j_call: TRBJ1-1; clone_size: .; cdr3_nt: TGTGCCAGTAGTACCCAGGGGAGCACTGAAGCTTTCTTT; cdr3_aa: CASSTQGSTEAFF
v_call: TRBV27; d_call: TRBD1; j_call: TRBJ2-5; clone_size: .; cdr3_nt: TGTGCCAGCAGTTTTTCAGGACAGGTCGAGACCCAGTACTTC; cdr3_aa: CASSFSGQVETQYF
v_call: TRBV19; d_call: .; j_call: TRBJ1-2; clone_size: .; cdr3_nt: TGTGCCAGTAGTATCCAGGAATATGGCTACACCTTC; cdr3_aa: CASSIQEYGYTF
v_call: TRBV4-2; d_call: TRBD2; j_call: TRBJ2-7; clone_size: .; cdr3_nt: TGTGCCAGCAGCCAAGAGCTAGCGGAGATGTACGAGCAGTACTTC; cdr3_aa: CASSQELAEMYEQYF